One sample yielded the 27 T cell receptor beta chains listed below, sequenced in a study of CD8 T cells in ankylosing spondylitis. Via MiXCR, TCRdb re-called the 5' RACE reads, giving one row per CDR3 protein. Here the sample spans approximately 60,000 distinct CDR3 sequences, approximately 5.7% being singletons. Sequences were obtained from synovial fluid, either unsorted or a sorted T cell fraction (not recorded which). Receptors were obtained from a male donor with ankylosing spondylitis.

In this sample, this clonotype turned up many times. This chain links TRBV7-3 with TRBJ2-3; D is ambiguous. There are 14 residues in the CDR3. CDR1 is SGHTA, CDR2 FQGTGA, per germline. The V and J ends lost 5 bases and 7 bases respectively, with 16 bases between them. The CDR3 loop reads CASSPYLLPYTQYF. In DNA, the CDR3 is TGTGCCAGCAGCCCGTACCTCCTCCCTTATACGCAGTATTTT. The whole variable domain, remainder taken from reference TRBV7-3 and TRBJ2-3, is GAGVSQTPSNKVTEKGKYVELRCDPISGHTALYWYRQSLGQGPEFLIYFQGTGAADDSGLPNDRFFAVRPEGSVSTLKIQRTERGDSAVYLCASSPYLLPYTQYFGPGTRLTVL.

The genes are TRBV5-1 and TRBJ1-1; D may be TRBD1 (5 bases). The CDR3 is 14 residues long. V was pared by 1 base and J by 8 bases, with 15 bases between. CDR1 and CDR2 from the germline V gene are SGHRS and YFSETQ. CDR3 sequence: CASSLTTMAGEAFF. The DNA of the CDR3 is TGCGCCAGCAGCTTGACGACGATGGCAGGGGAAGCTTTCTTT.

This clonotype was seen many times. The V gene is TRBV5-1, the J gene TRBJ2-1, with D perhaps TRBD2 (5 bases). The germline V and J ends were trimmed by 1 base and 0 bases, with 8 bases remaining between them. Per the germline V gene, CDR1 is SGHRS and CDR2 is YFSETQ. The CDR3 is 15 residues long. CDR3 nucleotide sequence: TGCGCCAGCAGCTTGACTAGTAGCTCCTACAATGAGCAGTTCTTC. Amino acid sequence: CASSLTSSSYNEQFF.

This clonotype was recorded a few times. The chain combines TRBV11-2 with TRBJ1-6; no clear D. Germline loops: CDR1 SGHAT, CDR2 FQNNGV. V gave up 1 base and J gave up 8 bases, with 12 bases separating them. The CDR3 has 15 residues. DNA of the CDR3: TGTGCCAGCAGCTTAGGGCCCCCGACGGATTCACCCCTCCACTTT. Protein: CASSLGPPTDSPLHF.

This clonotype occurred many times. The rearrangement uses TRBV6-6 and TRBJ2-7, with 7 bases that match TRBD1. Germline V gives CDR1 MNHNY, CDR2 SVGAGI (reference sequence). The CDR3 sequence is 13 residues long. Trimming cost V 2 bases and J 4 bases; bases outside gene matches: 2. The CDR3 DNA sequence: TGTGCCAGCAGTTACGACAGGGTTTACGAGCAGTACTTC. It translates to CASSYDRVYEQYF.

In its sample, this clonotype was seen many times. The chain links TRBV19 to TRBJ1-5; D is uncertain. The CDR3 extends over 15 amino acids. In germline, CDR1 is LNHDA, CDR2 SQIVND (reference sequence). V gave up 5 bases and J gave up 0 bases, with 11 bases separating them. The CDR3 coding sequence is TGTGCCAGTAGTGTGGGTGCATATAGCAATCAGCCCCAGCATTTT. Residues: CASSVGAYSNQPQHF. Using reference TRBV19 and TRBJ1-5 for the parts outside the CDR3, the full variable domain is DGGITQSPKYLFRKEGQNVTLSCEQNLNHDAMYWYRQDPGQGLRLIYYSQIVNDFQKGDIAEGYSVSREKKESFPLTVTSAQKNPTAFYLCASSVGAYSNQPQHFGDGTRLSIL.

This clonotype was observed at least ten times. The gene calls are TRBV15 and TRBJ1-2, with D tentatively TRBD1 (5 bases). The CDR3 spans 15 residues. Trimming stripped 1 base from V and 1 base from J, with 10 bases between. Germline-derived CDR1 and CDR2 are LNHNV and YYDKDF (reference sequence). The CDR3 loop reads CATSRGGVFNYGYTF. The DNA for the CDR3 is TGTGCCACCAGCAGAGGGGGGGTTTTTAACTATGGCTACACCTTC.

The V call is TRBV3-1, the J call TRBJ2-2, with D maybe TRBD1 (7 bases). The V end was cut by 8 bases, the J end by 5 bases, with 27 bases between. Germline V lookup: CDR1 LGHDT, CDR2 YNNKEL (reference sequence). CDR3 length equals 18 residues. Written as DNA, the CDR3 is TGTGCCAGCGGAAAATATGGGACAGCGAGCGGACTAACCGGGGAGCTGTTTTTT. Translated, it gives CASGKYGTASGLTGELFF.

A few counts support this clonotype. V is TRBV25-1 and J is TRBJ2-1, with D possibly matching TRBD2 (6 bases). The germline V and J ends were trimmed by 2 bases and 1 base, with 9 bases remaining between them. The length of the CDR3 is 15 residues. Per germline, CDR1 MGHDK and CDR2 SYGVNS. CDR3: CASSEPAGSYNEQFF. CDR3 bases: TGTGCCAGCAGTGAACCTGCGGGGTCCTACAATGAGCAGTTCTTC.

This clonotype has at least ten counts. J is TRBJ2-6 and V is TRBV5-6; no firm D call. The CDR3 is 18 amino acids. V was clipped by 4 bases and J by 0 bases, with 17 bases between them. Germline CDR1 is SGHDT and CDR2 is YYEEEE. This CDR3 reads CASSPSHSPASGANVLTF. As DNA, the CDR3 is TGTGCCAGCAGCCCCAGCCACTCACCAGCCTCTGGGGCCAACGTCCTGACTTTC.

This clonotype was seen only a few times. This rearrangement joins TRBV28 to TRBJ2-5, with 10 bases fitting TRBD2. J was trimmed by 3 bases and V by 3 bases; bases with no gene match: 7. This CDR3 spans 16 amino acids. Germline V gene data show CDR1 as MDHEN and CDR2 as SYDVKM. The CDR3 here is CASSFGLAEDKETQYF. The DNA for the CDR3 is TGTGCCAGCAGTTTCGGACTAGCGGAGGATAAAGAGACCCAGTACTTC.

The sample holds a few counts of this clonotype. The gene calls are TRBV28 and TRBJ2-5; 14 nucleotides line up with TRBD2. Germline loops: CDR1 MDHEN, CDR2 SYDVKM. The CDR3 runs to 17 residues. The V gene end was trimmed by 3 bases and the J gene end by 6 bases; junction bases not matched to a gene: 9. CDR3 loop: CASSFGTSGRGIKTQYF. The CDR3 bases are TGTGCCAGCAGTTTCGGGACTAGCGGGAGAGGGATAAAGACCCAGTACTTC.

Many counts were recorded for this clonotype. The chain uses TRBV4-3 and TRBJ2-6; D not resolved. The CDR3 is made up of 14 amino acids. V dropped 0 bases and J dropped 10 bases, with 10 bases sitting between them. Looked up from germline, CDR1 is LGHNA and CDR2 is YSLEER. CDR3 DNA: TGCGCCAGCAGCCAAGATACTTCCCGGAACGTCCTGACTTTC. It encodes CASSQDTSRNVLTF.

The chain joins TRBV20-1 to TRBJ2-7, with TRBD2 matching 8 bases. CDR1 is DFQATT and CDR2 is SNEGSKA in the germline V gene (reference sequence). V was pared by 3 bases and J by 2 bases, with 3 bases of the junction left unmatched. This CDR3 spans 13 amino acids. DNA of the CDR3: TGCAGTGCTAGTAAAGCGGGAGCCTACGAGCAGTACTTC. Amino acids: CSASKAGAYEQYF.

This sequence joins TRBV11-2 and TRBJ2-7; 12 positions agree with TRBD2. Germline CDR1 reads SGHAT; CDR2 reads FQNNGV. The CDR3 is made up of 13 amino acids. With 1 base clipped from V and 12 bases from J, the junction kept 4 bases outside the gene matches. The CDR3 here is CASSLVTSGRLYF. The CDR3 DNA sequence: TGTGCCAGCAGCTTAGTGACTAGCGGGAGACTGTACTTC.

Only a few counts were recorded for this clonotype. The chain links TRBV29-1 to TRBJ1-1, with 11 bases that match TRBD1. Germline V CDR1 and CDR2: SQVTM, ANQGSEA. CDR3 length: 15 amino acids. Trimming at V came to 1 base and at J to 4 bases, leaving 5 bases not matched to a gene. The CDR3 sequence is CSVEGTGGGGTEAFF. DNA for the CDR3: TGCAGCGTTGAAGGGACAGGGGGCGGCGGCACTGAAGCTTTCTTT.

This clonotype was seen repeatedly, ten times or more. Here the CDR3 reads CATSEPGTGGYEQYF. CDR3 in DNA: TGTGCCACCAGTGAACCCGGGACAGGGGGGTACGAGCAGTACTTC. The chain links TRBV24-1 to TRBJ2-7; 11 bases line up with TRBD1. V trimming: 4 bases; J trimming: 4 bases; junction bases outside the gene matches: 5. The germline V gene has CDR1 KGHDR and CDR2 SFDVKD. The CDR3 extends over 15 amino acids.

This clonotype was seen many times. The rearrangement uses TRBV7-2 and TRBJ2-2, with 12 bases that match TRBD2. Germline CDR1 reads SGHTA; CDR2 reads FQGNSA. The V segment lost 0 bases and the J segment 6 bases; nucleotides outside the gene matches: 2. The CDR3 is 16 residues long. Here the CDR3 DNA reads TGTGCCAGCAGCTTAGCACTAGCGGGAGGTTCCGGGGAGCTGTTTTTT. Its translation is CASSLALAGGSGELFF.

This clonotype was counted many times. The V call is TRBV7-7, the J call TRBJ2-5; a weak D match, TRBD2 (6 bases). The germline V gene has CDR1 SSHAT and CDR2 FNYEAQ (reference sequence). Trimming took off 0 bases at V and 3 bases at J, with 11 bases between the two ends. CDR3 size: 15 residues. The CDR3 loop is CASSLANLAEETQYF. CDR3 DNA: TGTGCCAGCAGCTTAGCGAATTTAGCGGAAGAGACCCAGTACTTC.

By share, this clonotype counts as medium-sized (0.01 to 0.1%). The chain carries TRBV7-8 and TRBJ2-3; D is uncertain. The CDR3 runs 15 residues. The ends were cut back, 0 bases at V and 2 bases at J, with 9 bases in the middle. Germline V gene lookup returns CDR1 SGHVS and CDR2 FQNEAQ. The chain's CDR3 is CASSLARQYTDTQYF. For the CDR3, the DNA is TGTGCCAGCAGCTTAGCGCGGCAGTACACAGATACGCAGTATTTT.

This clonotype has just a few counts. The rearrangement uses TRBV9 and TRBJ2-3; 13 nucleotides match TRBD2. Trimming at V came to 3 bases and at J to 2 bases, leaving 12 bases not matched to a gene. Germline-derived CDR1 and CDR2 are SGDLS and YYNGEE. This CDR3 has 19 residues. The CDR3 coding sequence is TGTGCCAGCAGCGGGACTAGCGGGAGAAGAGGGGGTATCACAGATACGCAGTATTTT. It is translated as CASSGTSGRRGGITDTQYF.

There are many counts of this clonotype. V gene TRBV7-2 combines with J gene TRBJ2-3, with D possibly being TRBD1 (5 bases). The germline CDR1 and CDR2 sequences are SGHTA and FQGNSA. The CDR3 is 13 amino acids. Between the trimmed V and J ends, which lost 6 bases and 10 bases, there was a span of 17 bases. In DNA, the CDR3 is TGTGCCAGCAGTTCCCTCGCGGACAAGGCGCAGTATTTT. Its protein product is CASSSLADKAQYF.

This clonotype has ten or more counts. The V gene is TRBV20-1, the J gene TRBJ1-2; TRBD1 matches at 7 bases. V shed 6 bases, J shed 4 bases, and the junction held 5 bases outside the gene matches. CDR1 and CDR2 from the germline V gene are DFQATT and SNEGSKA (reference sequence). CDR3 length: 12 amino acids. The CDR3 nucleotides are TGCAGTGCAAGACAGGGATCCTATGGCTACACCTTC. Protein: CSARQGSYGYTF.

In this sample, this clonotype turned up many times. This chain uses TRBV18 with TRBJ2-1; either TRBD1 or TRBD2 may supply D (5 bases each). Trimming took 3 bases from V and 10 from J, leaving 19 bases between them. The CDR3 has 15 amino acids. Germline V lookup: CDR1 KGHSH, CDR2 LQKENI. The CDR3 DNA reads TGTGCCAGCTCACCGGATGGGACGGAGACGAGAGAGCAGTTCTTC. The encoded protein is CASSPDGTETREQFF.

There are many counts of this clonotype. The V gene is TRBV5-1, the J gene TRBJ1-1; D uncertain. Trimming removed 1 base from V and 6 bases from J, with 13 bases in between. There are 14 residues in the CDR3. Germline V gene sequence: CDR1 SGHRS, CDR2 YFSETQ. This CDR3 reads CASSLFQVGAEAFF. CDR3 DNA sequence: TGCGCCAGCAGCTTGTTCCAGGTCGGGGCTGAAGCTTTCTTT.

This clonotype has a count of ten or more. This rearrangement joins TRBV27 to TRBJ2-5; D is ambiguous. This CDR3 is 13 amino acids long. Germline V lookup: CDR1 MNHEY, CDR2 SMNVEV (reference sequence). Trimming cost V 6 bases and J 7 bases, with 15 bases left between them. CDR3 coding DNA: TGTGCCAGCAGCCAATCCTTTCTAGGGACCCAGTACTTC. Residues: CASSQSFLGTQYF.

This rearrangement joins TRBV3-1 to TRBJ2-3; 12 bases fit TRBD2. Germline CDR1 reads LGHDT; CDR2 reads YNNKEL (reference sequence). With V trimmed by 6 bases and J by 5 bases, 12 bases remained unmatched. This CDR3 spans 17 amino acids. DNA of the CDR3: TGTGCCAGCAGAAGTTCGGGCGCTAGCGGGAGGGGAGATACGCAGTATTTT. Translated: CASRSSGASGRGDTQYF.